Shown below are 17 T cell receptor beta chains from a single sample sequenced in a study of T cell repertoires in cytomegalovirus infection. In TCRdb, the reads were re-called with MiXCR into one record per CDR3 protein. The repertoire holds approximately 250,000 distinct CDR3 sequences, over 20% seen once, with roughly 20% in the top ten. Sequencing input: CD8+ T cells from PBMCs. The receptors originated from a human donor in good health (CMV status not recorded). Some clones in this sample may be carry-over from other donors' samples.

This clonotype appeared many times. The gene calls are TRBV11-2 and TRBJ2-7; TRBD1 matches 9 bases. The CDR3 contains 14 residues. Germline V gives CDR1 SGHAT, CDR2 FQNNGV. The V gene end was trimmed by 4 bases and the J gene end by 3 bases; junction bases not matched to a gene: 4. The DNA of the CDR3 is TGTGCCAGCAGCTCGGGACAGGGCGGCTACGAGCAGTACTTC. It specifies CASSSGQGGYEQYF.

The chain has TRBV11-1 and TRBJ2-5; possibly TRBD2 for D (5 bases). CDR1 is SGHAT, CDR2 FQDESV, per germline (reference sequence). V gave up 5 bases and J gave up 4 bases, with 14 bases separating them. The CDR3 is made up of 14 amino acids. CDR3 residues: CASSTPDLRETQYF. CDR3 in DNA: TGTGCCAGCAGCACTCCGGACTTAAGAGAGACCCAGTACTTC. The full variable domain, completed using reference TRBV11-1 and TRBJ2-5, is EAEVAQSPRYKITEKSQAVAFWCDPISGHATLYWYRQILGQGPELLVQFQDESVVDDSQLPKDRFSAERLKGVDSTLKIQPAELGDSAMYLCASSTPDLRETQYFGPGTRLLVL.

This clonotype was seen more than once but under ten times. The CDR3 reads CASSIEPSSNTEAFF. The CDR3 coding sequence is TGTGCCAGTAGTATAGAGCCGAGCTCGAACACTGAAGCTTTCTTT. The rearrangement links TRBV19 to TRBJ1-1; D is unclear. Trimming pared 0 bases from V and 1 base from J, leaving 9 bases between. CDR1 LNHDA and CDR2 SQIVND come from the germline V gene (reference sequence). The CDR3 runs to 15 residues. Based on the CDR3 plus reference TRBV19 and TRBJ1-1, the full variable domain is DGGITQSPKYLFRKEGQNVTLSCEQNLNHDAMYWYRQDPGQGLRLIYYSQIVNDFQKGDIAEGYSVSREKKESFPLTVTSAQKNPTAFYLCASSIEPSSNTEAFFGQGTRLTVV.

This clonotype was counted ten times or more. V and J are TRBV12-3 or TRBV12-4 and TRBJ1-3, with D possibly TRBD1 on 5 matching bases. The CDR3 sequence is 14 residues long. The V and J ends lost 5 bases and 0 bases respectively, with 8 bases between them. The CDR3 spells CASSQGSSGNTIYF. CDR3 nucleotide sequence: TGTGCCAGCAGTCAGGGTTCCTCTGGAAACACCATATATTTT.

This clonotype was detected many times. This chain joins TRBV11-2 and TRBJ2-1, with 11 bases aligning to TRBD1. This CDR3 contains 15 residues. The germline gives CDR1 SGHAT, CDR2 FQNNGV. V shed 8 bases, J shed 7 bases, and the junction held 10 bases outside the gene matches. CDR3 region: CASSWRDRGYNEQFF. Written as DNA, the CDR3 is TGTGCCAGCTCTTGGCGGGACAGGGGGTATAATGAGCAGTTCTTC. Full variable domain (missing parts from reference TRBV11-2 and TRBJ2-1): EAGVAQSPRYKIIEKRQSVAFWCNPISGHATLYWYQQILGQGPKLLIQFQNNGVVDDSQLPKDRFSAERLKGVDSTLKIQPAKLEDSAVYLCASSWRDRGYNEQFFGPGTRLTVL.

This clonotype occurred a few times. J is TRBJ2-2 and V is TRBV7-6; 8 nucleotides agree with TRBD2. The germline gives CDR1 SGHVS, CDR2 FNYEAQ. V was pared by 1 base and J by 6 bases, with 4 bases of the junction left unmatched. The CDR3 contains 15 residues. DNA of the CDR3: TGTGCCAGCAGCTTAGAGGCTAGCGGGTCCGGGGAGCTGTTTTTT. It codes for CASSLEASGSGELFF.

The chain joins TRBV18 to TRBJ2-5; D remains ambiguous. Germline assignment: CDR1 KGHSH and CDR2 LQKENI. Trimming cost V 0 bases and J 4 bases, with 9 bases left between them. The CDR3 totals 14 residues. CDR3 DNA: TGTGCCAGCTCACCACCTGAGGAGATAGAGACCCAGTACTTC. Translating gives CASSPPEEIETQYF.

The chain carries TRBV6-5 and TRBJ2-1; D possibly uses TRBD1 or TRBD2 (6 bases each). The V end was cut by 4 bases, the J end by 10 bases, with 14 bases between. The CDR3 runs to 13 residues. Germline V gene lookup returns CDR1 MNHEY and CDR2 SVGAGI. The CDR3 DNA follows: TGTGCCAGCAGTTGGGGGGCCACGGGAGAGCAGTTCTTC. This sequence encodes CASSWGATGEQFF.

This clonotype was detected only a few times. As DNA, the CDR3 is TGTGCCAGTAGTATCGGGTTTAACACTGAAGCTTTCTTT. Protein sequence: CASSIGFNTEAFF. The chain employs TRBV19 and TRBJ1-1, with unresolved D. With 3 bases removed from V and 2 bases from J, the gap between germline ends came to 7 bases. The CDR3 sequence is 13 residues long. Per germline, CDR1 LNHDA and CDR2 SQIVND (reference sequence).

This clonotype was counted between two and nine times. V is TRBV7-9 and J is TRBJ2-7; 7 nucleotides agree with TRBD1. V shed 0 bases, J shed 7 bases, and the junction held 6 bases outside the gene matches. Germline V gene lookup returns CDR1 SEHNR and CDR2 FQNEAQ (reference sequence). This CDR3 spans 14 amino acids. The CDR3 nucleotides read TGTGCCAGCAGCTTAGCTACACAGGGGAAGGAGCAGTACTTC. Its protein is CASSLATQGKEQYF. The full variable domain, in which reference TRBV7-9 and TRBJ2-7 provide the parts outside the CDR3, is DTGVSQNPRHKITKRGQNVTFRCDPISEHNRLYWYRQTLGQGPEFLTYFQNEAQLEKSRLLSDRFSAERPKGSFSTLEIQRTEQGDSAMYLCASSLATQGKEQYFGPGTRLTVT.

The J gene is TRBJ2-2, the V gene TRBV6-5; D possibly corresponds to TRBD1 (5 bases). Deletions cut 6 bases from V and 5 bases from J, with 7 bases between. CDR1 and CDR2 from the germline V gene are MNHEY and SVGAGI. CDR3 length equals 12 residues. The CDR3 region is CASRQVTGELFF. The DNA for the CDR3 is TGTGCCAGCAGACAGGTTACCGGGGAGCTGTTTTTT.

This clonotype has a count of ten or more. The chain carries TRBV6-1 and TRBJ1-1; D is possibly TRBD1 (6 bases). The CDR3 is made up of 14 amino acids. Trimming left V 1 base short and J 11 bases short, with 17 bases between. Per the germline V gene, CDR1 is MNHNS and CDR2 is SASEGT. CDR3 sequence reads: CASSEGPREGEAFF. The CDR3, as DNA: TGTGCCAGCAGTGAAGGTCCCAGGGAGGGGGAGGCTTTCTTT.

This clonotype has a handful of counts. This chain joins TRBV11-3 and TRBJ1-4, with 11 bases that match TRBD1. From germline, CDR1 is SGHNT and CDR2 YENEEA. With V trimmed by 5 bases and J by 8 bases, 7 bases remained unmatched. The CDR3 has 15 amino acids. The CDR3 bases are TGTGCCAGCAGCCGTGCCCGGGACAGGGGGGAAAAACTGTTTTTT. Translating it yields CASSRARDRGEKLFF.

This clonotype showed up many times. The chain carries TRBV7-8 and TRBJ2-1, with 11 bases that match TRBD2. CDR1 is SGHVS and CDR2 is FQNEAQ in the germline V gene. V trimming: 4 bases; J trimming: 6 bases; junction bases outside the gene matches: 20. The CDR3 sequence is 20 residues long. CDR3 region: CASSWTAETSGTTLGNEQFF. As DNA, the CDR3 is TGTGCCAGCAGCTGGACGGCCGAGACTAGCGGGACTACACTTGGCAATGAGCAGTTCTTC.

The chain joins TRBV12-3 or TRBV12-4 to TRBJ2-3, with D possibly called TRBD1 or TRBD2 (5 bases each). CDR3 length equals 13 residues. Trimming took off 2 bases at V and 5 bases at J, with 8 bases between the two ends. The CDR3 sequence: CASSLPGRDTQYF. The CDR3 DNA sequence: TGTGCCAGCAGTTTACCAGGGAGAGATACGCAGTATTTT.

This clonotype was counted many times. The chain is built from TRBV7-6 and TRBJ2-7; 8 bases fit TRBD1. The CDR3 contains 14 residues. The V gene's germline CDR1 is SGHVS and CDR2 FNYEAQ. The ends lost 8 bases at V and 6 bases at J; junction bases unmatched: 12. CDR3 sequence: CASSGQGGISEQYF. For the CDR3, the DNA is TGTGCCAGCTCCGGACAGGGCGGGATCTCCGAGCAGTACTTC. The entire variable domain, with the rest obtained from reference TRBV7-6 and TRBJ2-7, is as follows: GAGVSQSPRYKVTKRGQDVALRCDPISGHVSLYWYRQALGQGPEFLTYFNYEAQQDKSGLPNDRFSAERPEGSISTLTIQRTEQRDSAMYRCASSGQGGISEQYFGPGTRLTVT.

This clonotype turned up a few times. V gene TRBV7-9 combines with J gene TRBJ2-3, with D perhaps matching TRBD1 (5 bases). The CDR3 has 14 amino acids. Between the trimmed V and J ends, which lost 7 bases and 6 bases, there was a span of 17 bases. Germline V lookup: CDR1 SEHNR, CDR2 FQNEAQ (reference sequence). CDR3 loop: CASTHRSQGDTQYF. The CDR3 DNA reads TGTGCCAGCACCCACAGGTCACAAGGGGATACGCAGTATTTT.